Detailed here is one T cell receptor beta chain. This clone is characterized as medium-sized (0.01 to 0.1%). Its antigen has not been determined. Per-base qualities were not stored, and no clone one base away is much larger. Sequences MGHDK (CDR1) and SYGVNS (CDR2) are obtained from the germline V gene. From the cysteine through the phenylalanine, the CDR3 covers 15 amino acids. Solely the CDR3 DNA is kept, with 45 bases framed from the first base. V lost 3 bases and J lost 8 bases, and the count of bases not matched to a germline gene is 6. The library was generated by PCR. The instrument was an Illumina HiSeq 4000. High-throughput sequencing was used to profile the CDR3 region of the TCR beta-chain in every patient. The paper's data handling went like this. A classifier to discriminate distant-metastatic papillary thyroid cancer patients was built from CDR3 differences across clinicopathological groups. To measure repertoire diversity the researchers used the Shannon index, while the Morisita-Horn index served to gauge how similar the tumor and blood repertoires were. The public reads were quality trimmed at Q25 with fastp and then assembled into clones with MiXCR by TCRdb, keeping productive beta chains. These V and J calls are TCRdb output, not the study's own analysis. The sample table contains 7,000 or so clones; only one count was recorded for 15% to 20% of them. Clones ranked in the top ten supply less than 25% of the sample.

This entry belongs to a study of metastatic and nonmetastatic thyroid tumors (dated by TCRdb to the early 2020s). Regarding the study in general: Repertoires from peripheral blood and from tumor or nodule tissue samples of malignant and benign thyroid patients were compared. What the study reported, not specific to this receptor: In both blood and tumor samples, TCR beta diversity was reported to be significantly higher in malignant tumors than in benign nodules.

No patient had received any treatment before thyroid surgery. Patient clinical samples collected from 2012 to 2018 were retrospectively analysed using T-cell receptor beta sequencing. What was sequenced was adjacent normal tissue. This sequence was found in a male donor with papillary thyroid cancer or a benign thyroid nodule (not recorded which). Some clones in this sample may be carry-over from other donors' samples. This sequence uses TRBV25-1 and TRBJ1-4; TRBD1 aligns with 10 central bases. DNA sequence: TGTGCCAGCAGTGACCCGGGACAGGGGAGAGAAAAACTGTTTTTT. Its amino acids are CASSDPGQGREKLFF.